This TCR beta chain appears in the sequencing data of a study of technical replicates of blood from a few donors. CDR1 and CDR2 (germline): SGHDT, YYEEEE. The CDR3 totals 13 residues. V shed 6 bases, J shed 6 bases, and the junction held 6 bases outside the gene matches. Generated by immunoSEQ multiplex PCR, the TCRdb table keeps only in-frame clones and is missing some. Seen here are about 44,000 clones, almost 97% observed once, and the top ten hold less than 0.45%. What was sequenced was T cells isolated from PBMCs. The chain carries TRBV5-6 and TRBJ2-1; 7 nucleotides match TRBD2. This clonotype was sampled from a human donor in good health. This chain's CDR3 is CASTGLVSNEQFF. In DNA form, the CDR3 reads TGTGCCAGCACCGGACTAGTTTCCAATGAGCAGTTCTTC.